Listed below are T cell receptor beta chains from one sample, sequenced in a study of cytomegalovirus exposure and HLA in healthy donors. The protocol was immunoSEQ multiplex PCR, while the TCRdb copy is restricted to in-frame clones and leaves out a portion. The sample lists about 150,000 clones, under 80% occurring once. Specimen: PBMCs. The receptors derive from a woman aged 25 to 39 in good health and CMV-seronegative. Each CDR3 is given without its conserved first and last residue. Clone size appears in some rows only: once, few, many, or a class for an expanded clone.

cdr3_aa: AISPGRETYGYT
clone_size: .
cdr3_length: 12
v_call: TRBV10-3
j_call: TRBJ1-2

cdr3_aa: ASSLWAGGYEKLF
clone_size: .
cdr3_length: 13
v_call: TRBV5-4
j_call: TRBJ1-4

cdr3_aa: ASSQNRDGGNYGYT
clone_size: .
cdr3_length: 14
v_call: TRBV18
j_call: TRBJ1-2

cdr3_aa: ASSYDRGTGEAF
clone_size: once
cdr3_length: 12
v_call: TRBV2
j_call: TRBJ1-1

cdr3_aa: ASSPLAGASNEKLF
clone_size: .
cdr3_length: 14
v_call: TRBV18
j_call: TRBJ1-4

cdr3_aa: AIRESGANVLT
clone_size: .
cdr3_length: 11
v_call: TRBV6-1
j_call: TRBJ2-6

cdr3_aa: ASSRDSFSSPLH
clone_size: .
cdr3_length: 12
v_call: TRBV7-9
j_call: TRBJ1-6

cdr3_aa: ASSLSRGYFSSGANVLT
clone_size: .
cdr3_length: 17
v_call: TRBV27
j_call: TRBJ2-6

cdr3_aa: ASSSRLAGSTDTQY
clone_size: .
cdr3_length: 14
v_call: TRBV2
j_call: TRBJ2-3

cdr3_aa: ASRTSGGPYNEQF
clone_size: .
cdr3_length: 13
v_call: TRBV2
j_call: TRBJ2-1

cdr3_aa: ASSRQLGNQPQH
clone_size: .
cdr3_length: 12
v_call: TRBV5-8
j_call: TRBJ1-5

cdr3_aa: ASSMTERPAYGYT
clone_size: .
cdr3_length: 13
v_call: TRBV5-8
j_call: TRBJ1-2

cdr3_aa: ASKPGSGNTIY
clone_size: .
cdr3_length: 11
v_call: TRBV6-6
j_call: TRBJ1-3

cdr3_aa: SVDLAGGADYGYT
clone_size: .
cdr3_length: 13
v_call: TRBV29-1
j_call: TRBJ1-2

cdr3_aa: ASSPGLKNQPQH
clone_size: .
cdr3_length: 12
v_call: TRBV18
j_call: TRBJ1-5

cdr3_aa: ASNDFVDQPQH
clone_size: once
cdr3_length: 11
v_call: TRBV28
j_call: TRBJ1-5

cdr3_aa: ASSLISETYNEQF
clone_size: once
cdr3_length: 13
v_call: TRBV5-1
j_call: TRBJ2-1

cdr3_aa: ATSRDLSGNTIY
clone_size: .
cdr3_length: 12
v_call: TRBV15
j_call: TRBJ1-3

cdr3_aa: ASSRGGAGYEQY
clone_size: few
cdr3_length: 12
v_call: TRBV27
j_call: TRBJ2-7

cdr3_aa: SVTGERGSGANVLT
clone_size: once
cdr3_length: 14
v_call: TRBV29-1
j_call: TRBJ2-6

cdr3_aa: ASSLGGQGNSPLH
clone_size: .
cdr3_length: 13
v_call: TRBV5-1
j_call: TRBJ1-6

cdr3_aa: ASSPRTGSPYGYT
clone_size: .
cdr3_length: 13
v_call: TRBV5-6
j_call: TRBJ1-2

cdr3_aa: ASSLSLGDWAGEQF
clone_size: few
cdr3_length: 14
v_call: TRBV4-1
j_call: TRBJ2-1

cdr3_aa: ASSLVILYGYT
clone_size: .
cdr3_length: 11
v_call: TRBV7-2
j_call: TRBJ1-2

cdr3_aa: AGSEVGGGGTQY
clone_size: .
cdr3_length: 12
v_call: TRBV2
j_call: TRBJ2-5

cdr3_aa: AWTLGSWGLMNTEAF
clone_size: .
cdr3_length: 15
v_call: TRBV30
j_call: TRBJ1-1

cdr3_aa: ASSLGQDRYNSPLH
clone_size: .
cdr3_length: 14
v_call: TRBV5-8
j_call: TRBJ1-6

cdr3_aa: ASSSGGALTDTQY
clone_size: few
cdr3_length: 13
v_call: TRBV7-9
j_call: TRBJ2-3

cdr3_aa: ASSDRDSGNNEQF
clone_size: .
cdr3_length: 13
v_call: TRBV2
j_call: TRBJ2-1

cdr3_aa: ASSALLRSLAGGPSNEQF
clone_size: .
cdr3_length: 18
v_call: TRBV6-1
j_call: TRBJ2-1

cdr3_aa: ASSPAGGTQY
clone_size: .
cdr3_length: 10
v_call: TRBV2
j_call: TRBJ2-3

cdr3_aa: ASSVEWGGPEQY
clone_size: .
cdr3_length: 12
v_call: TRBV9
j_call: TRBJ2-7

cdr3_aa: ASSSRQGGSGNTIY
clone_size: .
cdr3_length: 14
v_call: TRBV7-2
j_call: TRBJ1-3

cdr3_aa: ATQGGRISAGELF
clone_size: .
cdr3_length: 13
v_call: TRBV15
j_call: TRBJ2-2

cdr3_aa: ASSYGQGNTGELF
clone_size: once
cdr3_length: 13
v_call: TRBV5-1
j_call: TRBJ2-2

cdr3_aa: ASSLGPDQPQH
clone_size: .
cdr3_length: 11
v_call: TRBV5-6
j_call: TRBJ1-5

cdr3_aa: ASSLTGRSSYEQY
clone_size: .
cdr3_length: 13
v_call: TRBV5-4
j_call: TRBJ2-7

cdr3_aa: ASRKGQGVSYNEQF
clone_size: .
cdr3_length: 14
v_call: TRBV10-2
j_call: TRBJ2-1

cdr3_aa: ASSDWSQAQY
clone_size: .
cdr3_length: 10
v_call: TRBV6-1
j_call: TRBJ2-5

cdr3_aa: ASSLFGPYQPQH
clone_size: .
cdr3_length: 12
v_call: TRBV7-2
j_call: TRBJ1-5

cdr3_aa: ATGGEESYEQY
clone_size: .
cdr3_length: 11
v_call: TRBV10-3
j_call: TRBJ2-7

cdr3_aa: ASSRHKWYQETQY
clone_size: .
cdr3_length: 13
v_call: TRBV5-6
j_call: TRBJ2-5

cdr3_aa: ASSRDRDRAEAF
clone_size: .
cdr3_length: 12
v_call: TRBV6-1
j_call: TRBJ1-1

cdr3_aa: ASSFTAGPYGYT
clone_size: .
cdr3_length: 12
v_call: TRBV6-1
j_call: TRBJ1-2

cdr3_aa: ASVGGGTGANVLT
clone_size: .
cdr3_length: 13
v_call: TRBV2
j_call: TRBJ2-6

cdr3_aa: ASRPRVSLRGTEAF
clone_size: .
cdr3_length: 14
v_call: TRBV7-9
j_call: TRBJ1-1

cdr3_aa: AISEFPQDSNQPQH
clone_size: few
cdr3_length: 14
v_call: TRBV10-3
j_call: TRBJ1-5

cdr3_aa: ASRGNSNQPQH
clone_size: .
cdr3_length: 11
v_call: TRBV6-5
j_call: TRBJ1-5

cdr3_aa: ASSFHGQGAGNTIY
clone_size: few
cdr3_length: 14
v_call: TRBV11-2
j_call: TRBJ1-3

cdr3_aa: ASSPPSSEKLF
clone_size: .
cdr3_length: 11
v_call: TRBV18
j_call: TRBJ1-4

cdr3_aa: ASSPPGQGVGNIQY
clone_size: .
cdr3_length: 14
v_call: TRBV28
j_call: TRBJ2-4